A single sample gave rise to the 9 T cell receptor beta chains below, sequenced in a study of blood T cell repertoires in COVID-19. This table comes from immunoSEQ multiplex PCR, and its TCRdb copy is limited to in-frame clones, with some not included. This table holds 150,000 to 170,000 clones, about 88% found once. The sample taken for sequencing was peripheral blood. The source is a woman aged 55-69 years with COVID-19, enrolled during active disease.

The chain links TRBV7-9 to TRBJ1-1; D may be TRBD1 (6 bases). The CDR3 length is 13 residues. Germline CDR1 SEHNR, CDR2 FQNEAQ (reference sequence). V lost 0 bases, J lost 11 bases, and 13 bases lay in between. This chain's CDR3 is CASSLAQGERAFF. CDR3 nucleotides: TGTGCCAGCAGCTTAGCACAGGGTGAACGGGCTTTCTTT.

The chain uses TRBV18 and TRBJ2-5; the D gene is possibly TRBD2 (6 bases). With 3 bases removed from V and 0 bases from J, the gap between germline ends came to 11 bases. This CDR3 is built from 15 residues. The germline gives CDR1 KGHSH, CDR2 LQKENI. DNA of the CDR3: TGTGCCAGCTCACCGGGACTGGTATACCAAGAGACCCAGTACTTC. Residues: CASSPGLVYQETQYF.

The J gene is TRBJ2-3, the V gene TRBV3-1 (or the pseudogene TRBV3-2); D is possibly TRBD1 (5 bases). Germline V CDR1 and CDR2: LGHDT, YNNKEL (reference sequence). The CDR3 has 11 amino acids. With 4 bases removed from V and 11 bases from J, the gap between germline ends came to 10 bases. CDR3 amino acids: CASSLDTLQYF. The CDR3 DNA reads as TGTGCCAGCAGCCTGGACACCCTGCAGTATTTT.

The DNA of the CDR3 is TGTGCCAGCAGCCTTTCCAGGGGGCTCGGAAACACCATATATTTT. This gives the protein CASSLSRGLGNTIYF. V usage is TRBV3-1 (or the pseudogene TRBV3-2) and J usage is TRBJ1-3, with 8 bases identical to TRBD1. This CDR3 contains 15 residues. CDR1 is LGHDT, CDR2 YNNKEL, per germline (reference sequence). The V and J ends lost 4 bases and 4 bases, in that order; junction bases with no gene match: 6.

This rearrangement joins TRBV2 to TRBJ2-7, with 9 bases matching TRBD2. The V and J ends lost 6 bases and 3 bases, in that order; junction bases with no gene match: 9. Germline V gives CDR1 SNHLY, CDR2 FYNNEI. This CDR3 spans 15 amino acids. The CDR3 protein is CASRDEIAGDYEQYF. For the CDR3, the DNA is TGTGCCAGCAGGGACGAAATAGCGGGAGACTACGAGCAGTACTTC.

This clone showed up just once. The chain carries TRBV2 and TRBJ1-1, with D possibly TRBD1 on 6 matching bases. Germline CDR1 is SNHLY and CDR2 is FYNNEI. Trimming removed 2 bases from V and 5 bases from J, with 12 bases in between. This CDR3 contains 14 residues. The CDR3 region is CASSEYPGATEAFF. CDR3 bases: TGTGCCAGCAGTGAATATCCAGGGGCAACTGAAGCTTTCTTT.

This clone was recorded a few times. This rearrangement joins TRBV25-1 to TRBJ1-2, with D possibly TRBD1 on 5 matching bases. CDR1 and CDR2 from the germline V gene are MGHDK and SYGVNS. This CDR3 has 17 residues. Trimming cost V 5 bases and J 2 bases, with 21 bases left between them. The CDR3, as DNA: TGTGCCAGCAGTAACCGCGGGGCTCCTGGGGCGAACTATGGCTACACCTTC. Protein product: CASSNRGAPGANYGYTF.

The rearrangement uses TRBV5-1 and TRBJ1-1; TRBD1 aligns across 8 bases. V was clipped by 4 bases and J by 11 bases; unmatched bases: 13. CDR1 is SGHRS, CDR2 YFSETQ, per germline. This CDR3 contains 14 residues. The CDR3 DNA reads as TGCGCCAGCAGCCGGGATGACAGGGGACATGCGGCTTTCTTT. Its protein is CASSRDDRGHAAFF.

J is TRBJ2-1 and V is TRBV6-4, with 9 bases identical to TRBD1. V dropped 3 bases and J dropped 15; count of bases not matched to a gene: 9. Germline V gene data show CDR1 as MRHNA and CDR2 as SNTAGT. The CDR3 has 13 amino acids. The chain's CDR3 is CASSEGQGGSLFF. In DNA, the CDR3 is TGTGCCAGCAGTGAGGGACAGGGCGGATCTTTGTTCTTC.